Below are 25 T cell receptor beta chains sequenced from a single sample in a study of yellow fever vaccine responses in identical twins. TCRdb reprocessed the RT-PCR reads with MiXCR, giving one entry per CDR3 protein. There are hundreds of distinct CDR3 sequences in the sample; around three quarters occur only once, and 20% to 30% lies in the top ten. This sample comprised T cells from blood (PBMCs), unsorted or a sorted subset (not recorded which), obtained before or after yellow fever vaccination (not recorded which). The receptors were sampled from a female donor who received the yellow fever vaccine.

This chain uses TRBV7-6 with TRBJ2-7; D unclear. Germline values: CDR1 SGHVS, CDR2 FNYEAQ. The CDR3 contains 13 residues. V lost 4 bases and J lost 6, with 13 bases in between. The CDR3 spells CASSSGSGTEQYF. CDR3 DNA sequence: TGTGCCAGCAGCTCCGGCTCGGGTACCGAGCAGTACTTC.

The genes are TRBV13 and TRBJ2-5; D is unclear. V was shortened by 7 bases and J by 1 base, with 10 bases between the two germline ends. Germline V CDR1 and CDR2: PRHDT, FYEKMQ (reference sequence). The CDR3 spans 13 residues. The CDR3 DNA reads TGTGCCAGCATCTTCGGACCCCAAGAGACCCAGTACTTC. This translates into CASIFGPQETQYF.

The chain uses TRBV7-3 and TRBJ2-3, with no clear D. The CDR3 covers 14 residues. Per germline, CDR1 SGHTA and CDR2 FQGTGA. V was shortened by 5 bases and J by 8 bases, with 17 bases between the two germline ends. For the CDR3, the DNA is TGTGCCAGCAGCCCCCCCGGCAGCCTGGGTACGCAGTATTTT. Amino acid sequence: CASSPPGSLGTQYF.

This chain joins TRBV20-1 and TRBJ2-7, with D possibly TRBD1 on 6 matching bases. There are 12 residues in the CDR3. Germline V CDR1 and CDR2: DFQATT, SNEGSKA (reference sequence). V dropped 4 bases and J dropped 3 bases, with 10 bases sitting between them. CDR3 sequence: CSAKGTFYEQYV. CDR3 nucleotide sequence: TGCAGTGCTAAAGGGACATTCTACGAGCAGTACGTC.

Here the CDR3 DNA reads TGCGCCAGTCGAGACCGGGATGAGCAGTTCTTC. Translated: CASRDRDEQFF. This chain uses TRBV5-1 with TRBJ2-1; no definite D call. CDR3 length equals 11 residues. V was pared by 8 bases and J by 8 bases, with 11 bases between. Germline CDR1 SGHRS, CDR2 YFSETQ.

This clonotype was seen a handful of times. This chain links TRBV2 with TRBJ1-2; perhaps TRBD1 as D (6 bases). From germline, CDR1 is SNHLY and CDR2 FYNNEI. The CDR3 totals 15 residues. Trimming cost V 5 bases and J 2 bases, with 15 bases left between them. CDR3 amino acids: CASSPVDRSNYGYTF. CDR3 sequence (DNA): TGTGCCAGCAGTCCCGTGGACAGATCCAACTATGGCTACACCTTC. The full variable domain, its missing parts supplied by reference TRBV2 and TRBJ1-2, is EPEVTQTPSHQVTQMGQEVILRCVPISNHLYFYWYRQILGQKVEFLVSFYNNEISEKSEIFDDQFSVERPDGSNFTLKIRSTKLEDSAMYFCASSPVDRSNYGYTFGSGTRLTVV.

The chain carries TRBV2 and TRBJ2-1, with D perhaps TRBD2 (5 bases). The CDR3 is 12 amino acids. Per the germline V gene, CDR1 is SNHLY and CDR2 is FYNNEI. V was shortened by 7 bases and J by 6 bases, with 10 bases between the two germline ends. In DNA form, the CDR3 reads TGTGCCAGCAAATACCGGGGCAATGAGCAGTTCTTC. Translation gives CASKYRGNEQFF.

CDR3 in amino acids: CASSYQGPLVEQFF. The DNA of the CDR3 is TGTGCCAGCAGTTACCAGGGACCCCTTGTGGAGCAGTTCTTC. The V and J genes are TRBV6-2 or TRBV6-3 and TRBJ2-1; D may match TRBD1 or TRBD2 (5 bases each). The CDR3 totals 14 residues. Germline V gives CDR1 MNHEY, CDR2 SVGEGT. The germline V and J ends were trimmed by 2 bases and 10 bases, with 15 bases remaining between them.

V and J are TRBV11-1 and TRBJ2-1; 7 bases fit TRBD2. V gave up 3 bases and J gave up 2 bases; unmatched junction bases: 4. The CDR3 extends over 15 amino acids. In germline, CDR1 is SGHAT, CDR2 FQDESV (reference sequence). The CDR3 bases are TGTGCCAGCAGCTTCTTTGGGACTACCTACAATGAGCAGTTCTTC. As protein: CASSFFGTTYNEQFF.

The J gene is TRBJ2-1, the V gene TRBV6-2 or TRBV6-3; 14 positions match TRBD2. The CDR3 has 15 amino acids. Trimming cost V 4 bases and J 8 bases; bases outside gene matches: 4. Germline CDR1 MNHEY, CDR2 SVGEGT. The chain's CDR3 is CASSSGTSGSYEQFF. The CDR3 coding sequence is TGTGCCAGCAGTTCCGGGACTAGCGGGAGTTATGAGCAGTTCTTC.

The chain joins TRBV4-2 to TRBJ2-1, with 7 bases that match TRBD2. Looked up from germline, CDR1 is LGHNA and CDR2 is YNFKEQ. The ends lost 0 bases at V and 5 bases at J; junction bases unmatched: 4. The CDR3 consists of 15 residues. The CDR3 nucleotides read TGTGCCAGCAGCCAAGAGGGGGGGAGGAACAATGAGCAGTTCTTC. Residues: CASSQEGGRNNEQFF.

This clonotype was observed a single time. V is TRBV20-1 and J is TRBJ2-1; TRBD2 is a possible D gene (7 bases). The CDR3 is 14 residues long. V was shortened by 0 bases and J by 8 bases, with 14 bases between the two germline ends. Germline CDR1 and CDR2: DFQATT and SNEGSKA (reference sequence). CDR3 nucleotides: TGCAGTGCTAGAGATCTCGCGGGGGCATATGAGCAGTTCTTC. It yields the protein CSARDLAGAYEQFF.

CDR3 protein: CASSQAGPYNEQFF. The CDR3 nucleotides are TGTGCCAGCAGCCAAGCCGGACCCTACAATGAGCAGTTCTTC. V gene TRBV9 combines with J gene TRBJ2-1; no clear D gene. CDR3 length equals 14 residues. Between the trimmed V and J ends, which lost 4 bases and 2 bases, there was a span of 10 bases. Germline V CDR1 and CDR2: SGDLS, YYNGEE.

The chain combines TRBV29-1 with TRBJ1-2; possible D gene TRBD1, 6 bases. CDR1 is SQVTM and CDR2 is ANQGSEA in the germline V gene. The CDR3 length is 12 residues. The V gene lost 0 bases and the J gene lost 7 bases, with 9 bases spanning the gap. The CDR3 region has the DNA TGCAGCGTTGAAGAGGGGGCGGGTGGCTACACCTTC. This codes for CSVEEGAGGYTF. The full variable domain, in which reference TRBV29-1 and TRBJ1-2 provide the parts outside the CDR3, is SAVISQKPSRDICQRGTSLTIQCQVDSQVTMMFWYRQQPGQSLTLIATANQGSEATYESGFVIDKFPISRPNLTFSTLTVSNMSPEDSSIYLCSVEEGAGGYTFGSGTRLTVV.

The chain uses TRBV10-1 and TRBJ2-5; perhaps TRBD2 as D (5 bases). This CDR3 comprises 13 residues. V was shortened by 6 bases and J by 9 bases, with 17 bases between the two germline ends. Germline V lookup: CDR1 WNHNN, CDR2 SYGVQD (reference sequence). The CDR3 sequence is CASSLDPAASQYF. The CDR3 nucleotides read TGCGCCAGCAGCTTGGACCCAGCGGCGTCCCAGTACTTC.

There are a few counts of this clonotype. The chain recombines TRBV4-2 with TRBJ2-7; D is possibly TRBD2 (5 bases). Trimming took off 4 bases at V and 1 base at J, with 11 bases between the two ends. The CDR3 is made up of 14 amino acids. CDR1 and CDR2 from the germline V gene are LGHNA and YNFKEQ. The CDR3 region is CASSPEAGSYEQYF. CDR3 in DNA: TGTGCCAGCAGCCCTGAGGCGGGTTCCTACGAGCAGTACTTC.

This chain connects TRBV11-1 to TRBJ1-1; unclear D gene. CDR3 size: 14 residues. Between the trimmed V and J ends, which lost 1 base and 2 bases, there was a span of 8 bases. The V gene's germline CDR1 is SGHAT and CDR2 FQDESV (reference sequence). CDR3: CASSLVPINTEAFF. CDR3 DNA: TGTGCCAGCAGCTTAGTGCCGATAAACACTGAAGCTTTCTTT. The full variable domain, in which reference TRBV11-1 and TRBJ1-1 provide the parts outside the CDR3, is EAEVAQSPRYKITEKSQAVAFWCDPISGHATLYWYRQILGQGPELLVQFQDESVVDDSQLPKDRFSAERLKGVDSTLKIQPAELGDSAMYLCASSLVPINTEAFFGQGTRLTVV.

This chain links TRBV11-1 with TRBJ2-3; the match to TRBD1 covers 8 bases. Germline assignment: CDR1 SGHAT and CDR2 FQDESV (reference sequence). The junction had 7 bases not matched to a gene; V was cut back by 1 base and J by 1 base. CDR3 length: 17 residues. The CDR3 DNA follows: TGTGCCAGCAGCTTAGGGTCGACAGGGGTCGGCACAGATACGCAGTATTTT. It yields the protein CASSLGSTGVGTDTQYF.

The V gene is TRBV12-3 or TRBV12-4, the J gene TRBJ2-1, with TRBD1 as a possible D gene (6 bases). V dropped 8 bases and J dropped 5 bases, with 16 bases sitting between them. This CDR3 is 14 amino acids long. CDR3 bases: TGTGCCAGCTCACCGGACAGCCCGAACAATGAGCAGTTCTTC. Its protein product is CASSPDSPNNEQFF.

This sequence joins TRBV11-1 and TRBJ1-4, with D unresolved. Germline lookup yields CDR1 SGHAT and CDR2 FQDESV (reference sequence). Deletions cut 2 bases from V and 6 bases from J, with 13 bases between. This CDR3 has 15 residues. CDR3 in DNA: TGTGCCAGCAGCTTATTGCCCGCCGGATATGAAAAACTGTTTTTT. Its protein product is CASSLLPAGYEKLFF.

This clonotype was picked up one time. V is TRBV7-9 and J is TRBJ1-1, with D tentatively TRBD1 (5 bases). Between the trimmed V and J ends, which lost 1 base and 4 bases, there was a span of 13 bases. The CDR3 is 15 amino acids. The germline gives CDR1 SEHNR, CDR2 FQNEAQ (reference sequence). CDR3 bases: TGTGCCAGCAGCTTAGATCTCAGGGCGGGCACTGAAGCTTTCTTT. Translating gives CASSLDLRAGTEAFF.

The chain carries TRBV5-1 and TRBJ2-1, with 8 bases aligning to TRBD1. The ends lost 3 bases at V and 4 bases at J; junction bases unmatched: 3. CDR1 SGHRS and CDR2 YFSETQ come from the germline V gene. The CDR3 is 14 residues long. Written as DNA, the CDR3 is TGCGCCAGCAGCTGGGGACAGGCGTACAATGAGCAGTTCTTC. Its translation: CASSWGQAYNEQFF.

By share, this clonotype counts as hyperexpanded (1% or more). Written as DNA, the CDR3 is TGTGCCAGCAGTTCGGTGGGACTATACTACGAGCAGTACTTC. This codes for CASSSVGLYYEQYF. The chain recombines TRBV12-3 or TRBV12-4 with TRBJ2-7; the match to TRBD2 covers 7 bases. CDR3 length: 14 amino acids. V shed 4 bases, J shed 3 bases, and the junction held 6 bases outside the gene matches.

The J gene is TRBJ2-5, the V gene TRBV2; 13 bases match TRBD2. CDR1 is SNHLY and CDR2 is FYNNEI in the germline V gene. The CDR3 has 13 residues. V shed 6 bases and J 5 bases; nucleotides not matched to a gene: 0. CDR3: CASRGLAGETQYF. CDR3 nucleotides: TGTGCCAGCAGGGGACTAGCGGGGGAGACCCAGTACTTC.

The chain has TRBV7-9 and TRBJ2-1; D gene uncertain. The V end lost 0 bases, the J end lost 5 bases, and 5 bases lay between the germline ends. Germline CDR1 SEHNR, CDR2 FQNEAQ (reference sequence). CDR3 length: 13 amino acids. CDR3 loop: CASSLALDNEQFF. The CDR3 nucleotides read TGTGCCAGCAGCTTAGCGCTGGACAATGAGCAGTTCTTC.